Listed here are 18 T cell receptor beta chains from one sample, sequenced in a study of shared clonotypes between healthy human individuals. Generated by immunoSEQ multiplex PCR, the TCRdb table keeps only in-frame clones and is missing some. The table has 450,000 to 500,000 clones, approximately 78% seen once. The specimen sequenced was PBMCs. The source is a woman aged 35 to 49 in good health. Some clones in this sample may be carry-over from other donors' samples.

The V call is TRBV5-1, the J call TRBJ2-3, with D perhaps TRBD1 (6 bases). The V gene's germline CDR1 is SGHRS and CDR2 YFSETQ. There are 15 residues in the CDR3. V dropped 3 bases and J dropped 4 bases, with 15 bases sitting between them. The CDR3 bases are TGCGCCAGCAGCTCCATGCTACAGGGATCAGATACGCAGTATTTT. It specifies CASSSMLQGSDTQYF.

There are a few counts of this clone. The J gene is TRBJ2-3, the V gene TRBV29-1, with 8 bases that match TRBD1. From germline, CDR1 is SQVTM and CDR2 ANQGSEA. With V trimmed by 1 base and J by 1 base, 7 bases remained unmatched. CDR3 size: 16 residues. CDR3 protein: CSVEALGQGGTDTQYF. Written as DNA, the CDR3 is TGCAGCGTTGAAGCCCTAGGACAGGGAGGCACAGATACGCAGTATTTT.

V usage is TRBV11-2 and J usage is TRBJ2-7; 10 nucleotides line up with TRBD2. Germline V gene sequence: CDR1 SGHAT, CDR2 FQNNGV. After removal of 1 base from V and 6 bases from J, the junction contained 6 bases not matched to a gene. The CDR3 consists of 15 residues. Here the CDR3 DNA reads TGTGCCAGCAGCTTAGCCCTAGCGGGAGAGGGCGAGCAGTACTTC. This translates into CASSLALAGEGEQYF.

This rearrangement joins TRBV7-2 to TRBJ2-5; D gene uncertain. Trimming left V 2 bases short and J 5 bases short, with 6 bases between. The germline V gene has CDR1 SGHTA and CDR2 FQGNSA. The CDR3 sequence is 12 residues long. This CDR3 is CASSLPGETQYF. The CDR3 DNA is TGTGCCAGCAGCTTACCTGGGGAGACCCAGTACTTC.

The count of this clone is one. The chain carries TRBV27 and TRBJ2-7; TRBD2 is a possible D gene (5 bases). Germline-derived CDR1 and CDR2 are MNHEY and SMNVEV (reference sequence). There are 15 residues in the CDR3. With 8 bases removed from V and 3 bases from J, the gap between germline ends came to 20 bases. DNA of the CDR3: TGTGCCAGCTCCCTCACCGCTAGCTTGATCTACGAGCAGTACTTC. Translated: CASSLTASLIYEQYF.

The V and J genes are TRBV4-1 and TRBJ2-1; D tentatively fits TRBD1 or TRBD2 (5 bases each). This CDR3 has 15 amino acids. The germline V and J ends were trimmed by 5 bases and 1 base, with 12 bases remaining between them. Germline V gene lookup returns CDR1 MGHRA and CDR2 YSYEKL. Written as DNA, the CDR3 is TGCGCCAGCAGCACCGGGACGGATTCCTACAATGAGCAGTTCTTC. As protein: CASSTGTDSYNEQFF.

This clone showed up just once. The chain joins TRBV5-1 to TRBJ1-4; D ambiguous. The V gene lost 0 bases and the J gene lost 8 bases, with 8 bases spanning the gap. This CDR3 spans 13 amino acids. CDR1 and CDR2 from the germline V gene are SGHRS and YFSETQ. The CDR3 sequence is CASSLGGGEKLFF. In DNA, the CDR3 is TGCGCCAGCAGCTTGGGCGGTGGAGAAAAACTGTTTTTT.

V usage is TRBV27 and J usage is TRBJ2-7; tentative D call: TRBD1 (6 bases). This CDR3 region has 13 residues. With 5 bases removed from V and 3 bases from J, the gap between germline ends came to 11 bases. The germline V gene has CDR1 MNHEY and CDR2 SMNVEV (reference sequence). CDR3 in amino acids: CASSHGTSYEQYF. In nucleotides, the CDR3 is TGTGCCAGCAGTCACGGGACAAGCTACGAGCAGTACTTC.

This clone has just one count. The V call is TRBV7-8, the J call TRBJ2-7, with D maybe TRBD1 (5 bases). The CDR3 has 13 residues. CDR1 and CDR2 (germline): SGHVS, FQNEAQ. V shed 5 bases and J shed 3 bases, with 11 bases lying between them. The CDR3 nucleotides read TGTGCCAGCAGCCCAGGGCCAGACTACGAGCAGTACTTC. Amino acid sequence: CASSPGPDYEQYF.

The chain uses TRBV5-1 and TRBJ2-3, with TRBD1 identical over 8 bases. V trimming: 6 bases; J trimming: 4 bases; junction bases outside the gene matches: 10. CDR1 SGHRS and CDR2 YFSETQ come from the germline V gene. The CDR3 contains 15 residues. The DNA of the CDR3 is TGCGCCAGCACCCGAGGACAGGGAGAAGCAGATACGCAGTATTTT. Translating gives CASTRGQGEADTQYF.

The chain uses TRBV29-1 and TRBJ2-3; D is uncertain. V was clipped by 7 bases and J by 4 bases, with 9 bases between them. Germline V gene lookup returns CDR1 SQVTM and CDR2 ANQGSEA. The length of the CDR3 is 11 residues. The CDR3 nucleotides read TGCAGCGGTCTTAAGGCAGATACGCAGTATTTT. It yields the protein CSGLKADTQYF.

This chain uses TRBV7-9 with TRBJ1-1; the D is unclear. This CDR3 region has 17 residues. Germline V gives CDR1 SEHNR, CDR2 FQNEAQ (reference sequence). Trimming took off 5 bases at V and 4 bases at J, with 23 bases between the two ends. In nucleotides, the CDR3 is TGTGCCAGCAGCCCCCGTCGGGCAGTATCGGTGGGCACTGAAGCTTTCTTT. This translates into CASSPRRAVSVGTEAFF.

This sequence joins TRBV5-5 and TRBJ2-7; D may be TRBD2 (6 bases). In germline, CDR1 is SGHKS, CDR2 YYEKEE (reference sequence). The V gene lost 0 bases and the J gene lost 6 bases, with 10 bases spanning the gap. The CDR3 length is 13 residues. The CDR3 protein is CASSLVAGLEQYF. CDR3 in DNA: TGTGCCAGCAGCTTGGTTGCGGGGCTCGAGCAGTACTTC.

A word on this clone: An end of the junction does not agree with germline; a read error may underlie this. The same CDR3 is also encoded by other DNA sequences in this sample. CDR3 DNA sequence: TGTGCCAGCAGTCCACAGGGTCAGAACACTGAAGCTTTTTTT. It is translated as CASSPQGQNTEAFF. The chain is built from TRBV6-6 and TRBJ1-1; D might be TRBD1 (6 bases). The V gene's germline CDR1 is MNHNY and CDR2 SVGAGI (reference sequence). The CDR3 totals 14 residues.

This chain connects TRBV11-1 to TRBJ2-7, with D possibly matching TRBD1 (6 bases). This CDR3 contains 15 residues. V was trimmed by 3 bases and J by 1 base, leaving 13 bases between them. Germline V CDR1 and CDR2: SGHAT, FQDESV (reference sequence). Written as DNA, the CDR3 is TGTGCCAGCAGCTTCCCCCAGGGGTTATCCTACGAGCAGTACTTC. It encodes CASSFPQGLSYEQYF.

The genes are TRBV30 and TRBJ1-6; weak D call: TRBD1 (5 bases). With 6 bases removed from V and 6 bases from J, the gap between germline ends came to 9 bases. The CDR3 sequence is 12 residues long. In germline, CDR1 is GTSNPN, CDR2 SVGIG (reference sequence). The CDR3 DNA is TGTGCCTGCGGGACCTTTAATTCACCCCTCCACTTT. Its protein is CACGTFNSPLHF.

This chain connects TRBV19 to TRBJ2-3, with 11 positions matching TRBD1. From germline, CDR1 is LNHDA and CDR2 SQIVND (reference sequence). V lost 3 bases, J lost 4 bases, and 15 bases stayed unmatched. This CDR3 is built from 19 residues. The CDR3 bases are TGTGCCAGTAGTATTCAGCCGCCGCTGGGGACAGGGGGACCAGATACGCAGTATTTT. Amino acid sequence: CASSIQPPLGTGGPDTQYF.

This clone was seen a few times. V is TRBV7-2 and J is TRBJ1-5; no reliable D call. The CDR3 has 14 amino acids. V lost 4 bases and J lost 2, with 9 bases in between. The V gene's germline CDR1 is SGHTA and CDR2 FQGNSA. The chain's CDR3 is CASSSRMGNQPQHF. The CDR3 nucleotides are TGTGCCAGCAGCTCCCGGATGGGCAATCAGCCCCAGCATTTT.